The entry below describes one T cell receptor (beta chain). In this sample, this clone turned up a few times. Its specific antigen is unknown. Per-base quality was not reported, and no clone a single base away is much larger than it. TCRbeta CDR3 regions were amplified from genomic DNA using the immunoSEQ Assay, a bias-controlled multiplex PCR. Processing in the source paper ran as follows. Nucleated cell counts per sample were estimated from amplification of reference gene primers within the assay. To quantify the absolute abundance of each unique TCRbeta CDR3 rearrangement, sequence reads were collapsed and filtered. Productive Simpson clonality was computed per sample as the square root of Simpson's diversity index over productive rearrangements. As stored in TCRdb, this immuneACCESS dataset retains in-frame rearrangements with V and J assigned. A fraction of the clones does not appear; measured against another copy, unresolved V genes explain less than half of the discrepancy, and the remainder lacks a known reason. Clone size and V and J calls were adopted from that table, with D and trimming inferred from the DNA. The table for this sample lists around 200,000 clones; approximately 78% of them were counted only once. Together, the top ten hold approximately 3% of the sample.

The data are from a study of blood T cell repertoires in COVID-19 (dated by TCRdb to the early 2020s). Background for the entire study: Samples from collaborators originated in the United States, Italy and Spain and spanned both the acute and convalescent phases of COVID-19. Nearly every sample came with metadata listing a de-identified subject ID, COVID-19 status, age in years and sex. Where HLA class I and class II types were available, the types were taken from metadata supplied by the sample provider, not from assay-based typing. The repertoires were released in a freely available public database intended as a resource for research on the immune response to SARS-CoV-2. Deeply sampled blood TCRbeta repertoires from subjects exposed to, actively infected with, or recovered from COVID-19 were included in the dataset. Samples were obtained from the ongoing ImmuneRACE study (first 160 participants) and from approximately 1,200 subjects provided by 6 global collaborators. The prospective study material was composed of cDNA or gDNA derived from T cells, B-cell-depleted T cells, or PBMCs. What the research found in general, with its limitations: The amount of clinical and demographic metadata varied by source and participant and was provided uncurated.

The collaborating institutions used their own protocols to collect whole blood in K2EDTA tubes. For TCRbeta analysis, collaborators shipped samples as frozen whole blood, isolated PBMCs, or DNA extracted from either of those sample types. CDR1 LNHDA and CDR2 SQIVND were looked up in the germline V gene (reference sequence). Germline trimming: 5 bases from V, 4 bases from J; junction bases outside gene matches: 10. The CDR3 holds 15 amino acids from the cysteine to the phenylalanine. Solely the CDR3 DNA is kept, with 45 bases framed from the first base. The rearrangement joined TRBV19 to TRBJ2-5; TRBD1 lines up with 7 middle nucleotides. The sample taken for sequencing was peripheral blood. This clonotype originated in a woman at least 80 years old with active or convalescent COVID-19. In nucleotides, the sequence is TGTGCCAGTAGTCCCAGACAGGGTGCGGGAGAGACCCAGTACTTC. Its translation is CASSPRQGAGETQYF.